This is a list of T cell receptor beta chains from one sample in a study of blood T cell repertoires in COVID-19. This table comes from immunoSEQ multiplex PCR, and its TCRdb copy is limited to in-frame clones, with some not included. This sample has approximately 210,000 clones, with roughly 84% found just once. Material for sequencing was PBMCs or T cells enriched from blood (not recorded which). The receptors derive from a man in his thirties or forties in a cohort exposed to, infected with or recovered from COVID-19 (not recorded which). CDR3s include the opening cysteine and the closing phenylalanine or tryptophan. Each record gives: J gene, V gene, CDR3 protein.

TRBJ2-2	TRBV9	CASGPPGELFF
TRBJ1-2	TRBV6-1	CASSEGQGYGYTF
TRBJ1-2	TRBV5-1	CASSAAGGPYGYTF
TRBJ1-2	TRBV28	CASTPPANYGYTF
TRBJ2-7	TRBV12-5	CASGLGTSGPLRYF
TRBJ2-7	TRBV18	CASSNPPRDSEQYF
TRBJ2-3	TRBV5-1	CASSSLDTQYF
TRBJ1-5	TRBV20-1	CSARESRRQHF
TRBJ1-1	TRBV9	CASSSREGKEAFF
TRBJ2-1	TRBV19	CASSSGRGNEQFF
TRBJ2-7	TRBV5-1	CASSLFPELGYEQYF
TRBJ1-1	TRBV11-3	CASSLGGVNTEAFF
TRBJ2-7	TRBV28	CASSLGTGTYEQYF
TRBJ2-1	TRBV24-1	CATSAGTGYNEQFF
TRBJ1-2	TRBV6-5	CASSYSDRVGYTF
TRBJ2-7	TRBV6-2/TRBV6-3	CASSRVSGGGYEQYF
TRBJ1-2	TRBV19	CASSIVKGGYGYTF
TRBJ2-3	TRBV5-1	CASSYRGASVLTDTQYF
TRBJ2-7	TRBV28	CASSFTLYFSDSPSYEQYF
TRBJ2-4	TRBV7-9	CASSLWGDIQYF
TRBJ2-7	TRBV7-2	CASSPGLGRYEQYF
TRBJ1-2	TRBV15	CATSRESSVPYGYTF
TRBJ2-4	TRBV6-2/TRBV6-3	CASNPGTAKNIQYF